These 22 T cell receptor beta chains were sequenced from one sample in a study of shared clonotypes between healthy human individuals (dated by TCRdb to 2020 to 2021). CD8 naive samples were CD45RO-negative cells positively selected for CCR7, giving a CD45RA+CCR7+ population that excluded TemRA cells. The library relied on the immunoSEQ multiplex PCR assay. The table was pulled from immuneACCESS by TCRdb, which kept in-frame rearrangements only. Such tables lose some clones; where checked, under half of the loss comes from unresolved V genes, and the rest has no known cause. For this sample the table gives about 820,000 clones, of which over 90% were detected only once. The ten most abundant clones make up less than 25% of the sample. Sequences were obtained from naive CD8+ T cells sorted from blood. The sample's cell subset or site label, in plain terms: CD45RA+CCR7+. These receptors all come from a man aged 25 to 45 in good health.

The chain recombines TRBV5-6 with TRBJ2-1, with 7 positions matching TRBD1. The germline gives CDR1 SGHDT, CDR2 YYEEEE. Trimming cost V 7 bases and J 5 bases; bases outside gene matches: 6. This CDR3 is 13 amino acids long. CDR3 sequence (DNA): TGTGCCAGCTCCCTTCAGGGGGACAATGAGCAGTTCTTC. Protein product: CASSLQGDNEQFF.

In the case of this clone: Germline and junction disagree at one end, which may indicate a read error. The genes are TRBV7-7 and TRBJ2-2; 8 bases agree with TRBD1. The V gene's germline CDR1 is SSHAT and CDR2 FNYEAQ (reference sequence). The CDR3 sequence is 16 residues long. The CDR3 reads CASSARQGPNTGELFF. The DNA of the CDR3 is TGTGCTAGCAGCGCCAGACAGGGGCCGAACACCGGGGAGCTGTTTTTT.

V gene TRBV11-2 combines with J gene TRBJ2-1, with 12 bases fitting TRBD2. V shed 8 bases, J shed 1 base, and the junction held 12 bases outside the gene matches. CDR3 length: 18 residues. Germline lookup yields CDR1 SGHAT and CDR2 FQNNGV. The CDR3 spells CASLPPETSGSSYNEQFF. CDR3 DNA: TGTGCCAGCTTGCCGCCTGAGACTAGCGGGAGTTCCTACAATGAGCAGTTCTTC.

J is TRBJ1-5 and V is TRBV7-2, with a possible D match to TRBD1 (5 bases). V lost 4 bases and J 7 bases, leaving 11 bases between the germline ends. The germline V gene encodes CDR1 SGHTA and CDR2 FQGNSA. The CDR3 totals 13 residues. The CDR3, as DNA: TGTGCCAGCAGCTCGGGGGGTTTCCAGCCCCAGCATTTT. Protein product: CASSSGGFQPQHF.

This chain joins TRBV9 and TRBJ1-4; D might be TRBD1 (5 bases). The ends were cut back, 0 bases at V and 12 bases at J, with 15 bases in the middle. CDR3 length equals 14 residues. CDR1 and CDR2 (germline): SGDLS, YYNGEE. The CDR3 DNA follows: TGTGCCAGCAGCGTAGAGGGGAGATTTGGCGAACTGTTTTTT. This encodes CASSVEGRFGELFF. The full variable domain, its missing parts supplied by reference TRBV9 and TRBJ1-4, is DSGVTQTPKHLITATGQRVTLRCSPRSGDLSVYWYQQSLDQGLQFLIQYYNGEERAKGNILERFSAQQFPDLHSELNLSSLELGDSALYFCASSVEGRFGELFFGSGTQLSVL.

The CDR3 loop is CASTWTYAYEQYF. Written as DNA, the CDR3 is TGTGCCAGCACCTGGACATACGCCTACGAGCAGTACTTC. The rearrangement uses TRBV7-9 and TRBJ2-7, with D perhaps TRBD1 (5 bases). V dropped 7 bases and J dropped 2 bases, with 12 bases sitting between them. Germline V gene lookup returns CDR1 SEHNR and CDR2 FQNEAQ (reference sequence). The CDR3 sequence is 13 residues long.

The rearrangement joins TRBV15 to TRBJ2-3; D ambiguous. Between the trimmed V and J ends, which lost 3 bases and 6 bases, there was a span of 10 bases. The length of the CDR3 is 13 residues. Germline values: CDR1 LNHNV, CDR2 YYDKDF (reference sequence). CDR3 sequence reads: CATSRVRTDTQYF. CDR3 nucleotides: TGTGCCACCAGCAGGGTCCGAACGGATACGCAGTATTTT.

V gene TRBV7-3 combines with J gene TRBJ2-2; 8 bases are shared with TRBD2. CDR3 length: 17 amino acids. Losses at the gene ends were 2 bases for V and 0 bases for J; bases not matched to a gene: 5. Germline loops: CDR1 SGHTA, CDR2 FQGTGA. This chain's CDR3 is CASSLYQRETNTGELFF. CDR3 bases: TGTGCCAGCAGCTTATACCAGCGGGAGACGAACACCGGGGAGCTGTTTTTT.

Regarding this clone: Distinct nucleotide sequences in the sample also encode this CDR3. This chain uses TRBV9 with TRBJ2-5; D possibly corresponds to TRBD1 (6 bases). The V gene lost 2 bases and the J gene lost 4 bases, with 9 bases spanning the gap. The germline V gene encodes CDR1 SGDLS and CDR2 YYNGEE. CDR3 length: 13 amino acids. The CDR3 reads CASSVVGGETQYF. Written as DNA, the CDR3 is TGTGCCAGCAGCGTTGTAGGGGGAGAGACCCAGTACTTC.

The rearrangement uses TRBV28 and TRBJ2-2, with D perhaps given as TRBD1 or TRBD2 (5 bases each). Trimming took off 3 bases at V and 1 base at J, with 9 bases between the two ends. CDR1 MDHEN and CDR2 SYDVKM come from the germline V gene. The CDR3 contains 15 residues. This chain's CDR3 is CASSFWGKNTGELFF. CDR3 coding DNA: TGTGCCAGCAGTTTCTGGGGGAAGAACACCGGGGAGCTGTTTTTT.

The rearrangement uses TRBV14 and TRBJ2-7; 7 bases are a match to TRBD2. The CDR3 runs to 17 residues. After removal of 0 bases from V and 1 base from J, the junction contained 9 bases not matched to a gene. The V gene's germline CDR1 is SGHDN and CDR2 FVKESK. CDR3 coding DNA: TGTGCCAGCAGCCAAGAAGGGAGTGGGGGGGAATCCTACGAGCAGTACTTC. It yields the protein CASSQEGSGGESYEQYF.

This clone has a single count. This chain uses TRBV7-6 with TRBJ2-3, with TRBD2 matching over 9 bases. Germline CDR1 is SGHVS and CDR2 is FNYEAQ. V was clipped by 5 bases and J by 1 base; unmatched bases: 7. The CDR3 covers 16 residues. CDR3 sequence: CASSPPSGVRTDTQYF. CDR3 in DNA: TGTGCCAGCAGCCCCCCTAGCGGGGTCCGCACAGATACGCAGTATTTT.

Turning to this clone: A junction end diverges from the germline sequence, so it may reflect a read error. V is TRBV2 and J is TRBJ2-3; 7 bases align to TRBD2. Looked up from germline, CDR1 is SNHLY and CDR2 is FYNNEI. CDR3 length: 15 amino acids. CDR3 sequence reads: CASSALLTSKDTQYF. CDR3 DNA sequence: TGTGCCAGCAGTGCCCTCTTGACTAGCAAAGATACGCAGTATTTT.

The CDR3 loop is CASSLGGVTGYKNIQYF. The DNA of the CDR3 is TGTGCCAGCAGCTTAGGGGGGGTCACAGGATACAAAAACATTCAGTACTTC. V is TRBV7-8 and J is TRBJ2-4, with D possibly being TRBD2 (6 bases). The V gene's germline CDR1 is SGHVS and CDR2 FQNEAQ. There are 17 residues in the CDR3. Between the trimmed V and J ends, which lost 1 base and 3 bases, there was a span of 16 bases.

V usage is TRBV5-5 and J usage is TRBJ1-1; D is ambiguous. Trimming removed 0 bases at V and 1 base at J, with 7 bases between. The CDR3 spans 14 residues. The germline gives CDR1 SGHKS, CDR2 YYEKEE (reference sequence). This chain's CDR3 is CASSLEGRNTEAFF. In DNA, the CDR3 is TGTGCCAGCAGCTTGGAGGGCAGGAACACTGAAGCTTTCTTT.

The CDR3 nucleotides read TGTGCCAGCAGTACGACCCAGGCTAACTATGGCTACACCTTC. It specifies CASSTTQANYGYTF. The chain combines TRBV6-5 with TRBJ1-2; D gene ambiguous. V shed 5 bases and J shed 0 bases, with 10 bases lying between them. CDR1 is MNHEY, CDR2 SVGAGI, per germline. The CDR3 has 14 amino acids.

This clone was seen once. The chain couples TRBV27 to TRBJ2-3, with D perhaps TRBD2 (6 bases). The germline V gene encodes CDR1 MNHEY and CDR2 SMNVEV (reference sequence). CDR3 length: 15 residues. The V and J ends lost 0 bases and 2 bases respectively, with 9 bases between them. The DNA of the CDR3 is TGTGCCAGCAGTTTATCGCGCGGGGCCACAGATACGCAGTATTTT. Translation: CASSLSRGATDTQYF.

V and J are TRBV7-9 and TRBJ2-6; TRBD1 agrees at 7 bases. Germline values: CDR1 SEHNR, CDR2 FQNEAQ (reference sequence). V dropped 3 bases and J dropped 0; count of bases not matched to a gene: 8. The CDR3 spans 18 residues. CDR3 amino acids: CASSFLETGYSGANVLTF. CDR3 sequence (DNA): TGTGCCAGCAGCTTTCTTGAGACAGGGTACTCTGGGGCCAACGTCCTGACTTTC.

The V and J genes are TRBV6-6 and TRBJ2-5; D perhaps matches TRBD1 (7 bases). Germline CDR1 reads MNHNY; CDR2 reads SVGAGI (reference sequence). CDR3 length: 15 residues. With 3 bases removed from V and 10 bases from J, the gap between germline ends came to 21 bases. CDR3 amino acids: CASSYRGGTDVGQYF. The CDR3 region has the DNA TGTGCCAGCAGTTATAGAGGCGGGACAGACGTCGGCCAGTACTTC.

The CDR3 loop reads CSVENWTSGYEQYF. CDR3 bases: TGCAGCGTTGAAAATTGGACTAGCGGGTACGAGCAGTACTTC. The chain has TRBV29-1 and TRBJ2-7, with 11 positions matching TRBD2. CDR1 and CDR2 from the germline V gene are SQVTM and ANQGSEA. The J segment lost 4 bases and the V segment lost 2 bases, leaving 4 bases of the junction unmatched. CDR3 length: 14 amino acids.

Notes on this clone: Other DNA sequences in the sample encode the same CDR3. The chain is built from TRBV19 and TRBJ2-1; perhaps TRBD1 as D (5 bases). This CDR3 spans 15 amino acids. Trimming cost V 1 base and J 0 bases, with 7 bases left between them. Germline CDR1 and CDR2: LNHDA and SQIVND (reference sequence). The DNA of the CDR3 is TGTGCCAGTAGTATAGGTGACAGCTCCTACAATGAGCAGTTCTTC. Translated, it gives CASSIGDSSYNEQFF.

The V call is TRBV4-3, the J call TRBJ2-7; 10 positions agree with TRBD2. In germline, CDR1 is LGHNA, CDR2 YSLEER. This CDR3 has 15 residues. The V segment lost 0 bases and the J segment 6 bases; nucleotides outside the gene matches: 5. CDR3 sequence reads: CASSQDIAGGGEQYF. The DNA of the CDR3 is TGCGCCAGCAGCCAAGATATAGCGGGAGGCGGCGAGCAGTACTTC.